This TCR beta chain was sequenced for a study of T cells of healthy individuals. MiXCR was run by TCRdb on the 5' RACE reads, yielding one entry per CDR3 protein. The data show approximately 50,000 distinct CDR3 sequences, about 14% seen once. V lost 5 bases and J 7 bases, leaving 14 bases between the germline ends. There are 13 residues in the CDR3. CDR1 is DFQATT and CDR2 is SNEGSKA in the germline V gene (reference sequence). This clonotype was seen a few times. J is TRBJ2-2 and V is TRBV20-1, with D tentatively TRBD1 (6 bases). This TCR was sampled from a human donor in good health. CDR3 nucleotides: TGCAGTGCTGGTGGGGGCGTCGGCGGGGAGCTGTTTTTT. Its protein product is CSAGGGVGGELFF.